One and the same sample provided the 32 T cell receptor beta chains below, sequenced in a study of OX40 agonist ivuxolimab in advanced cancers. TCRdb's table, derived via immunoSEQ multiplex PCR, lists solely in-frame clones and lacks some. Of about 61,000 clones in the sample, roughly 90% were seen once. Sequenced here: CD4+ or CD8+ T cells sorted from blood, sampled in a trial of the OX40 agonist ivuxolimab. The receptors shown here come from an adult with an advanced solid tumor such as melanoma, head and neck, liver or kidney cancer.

The CDR3 coding sequence is TGTGCCAGCAGTGATTCCCGGCGAGGACAGGCTTGGGAGCAGTACTTC. Its protein product is CASSDSRRGQAWEQYF. The gene calls are TRBV2 and TRBJ2-7; TRBD1 aligns across 7 bases. V was pared by 3 bases and J by 7 bases, with 15 bases of the junction left unmatched. Germline values: CDR1 SNHLY, CDR2 FYNNEI. This CDR3 contains 16 residues.

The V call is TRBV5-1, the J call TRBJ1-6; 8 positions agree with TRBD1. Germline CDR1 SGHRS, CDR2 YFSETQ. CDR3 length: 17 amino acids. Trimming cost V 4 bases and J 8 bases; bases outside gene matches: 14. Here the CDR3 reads CASSPSQGAGYDSPLHF. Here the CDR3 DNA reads TGCGCCAGCAGCCCCTCGCAGGGGGCGGGATATGATTCACCCCTCCACTTT.

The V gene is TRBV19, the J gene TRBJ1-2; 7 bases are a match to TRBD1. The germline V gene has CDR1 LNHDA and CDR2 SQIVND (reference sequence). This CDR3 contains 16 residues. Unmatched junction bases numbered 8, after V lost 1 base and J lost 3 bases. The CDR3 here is CASSIAGGQKDYGYTF. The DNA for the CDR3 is TGTGCCAGTAGTATAGCAGGGGGACAGAAGGACTATGGCTACACCTTC.

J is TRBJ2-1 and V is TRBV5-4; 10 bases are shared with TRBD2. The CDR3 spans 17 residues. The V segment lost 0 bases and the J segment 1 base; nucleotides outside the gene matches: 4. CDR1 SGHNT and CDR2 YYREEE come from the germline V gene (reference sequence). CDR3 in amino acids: CASSLASGGGSYNEQFF. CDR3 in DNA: TGTGCCAGCAGCTTGGCGAGCGGGGGGGGTTCCTACAATGAGCAGTTCTTC.

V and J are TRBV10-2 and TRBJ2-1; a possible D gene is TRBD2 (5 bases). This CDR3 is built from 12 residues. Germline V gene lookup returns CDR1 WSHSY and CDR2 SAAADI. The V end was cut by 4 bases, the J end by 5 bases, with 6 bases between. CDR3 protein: CASSGLNNEQFF. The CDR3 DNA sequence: TGCGCCAGCAGTGGACTAAACAATGAGCAGTTCTTC.

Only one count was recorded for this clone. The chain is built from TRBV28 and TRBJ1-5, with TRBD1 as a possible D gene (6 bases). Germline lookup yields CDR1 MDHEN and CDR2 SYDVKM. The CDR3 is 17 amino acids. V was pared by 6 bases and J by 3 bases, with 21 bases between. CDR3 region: CASRGRLVTGLNQPQHF. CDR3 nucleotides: TGTGCCAGCAGGGGTCGCTTAGTAACAGGGCTCAATCAGCCCCAGCATTTT.

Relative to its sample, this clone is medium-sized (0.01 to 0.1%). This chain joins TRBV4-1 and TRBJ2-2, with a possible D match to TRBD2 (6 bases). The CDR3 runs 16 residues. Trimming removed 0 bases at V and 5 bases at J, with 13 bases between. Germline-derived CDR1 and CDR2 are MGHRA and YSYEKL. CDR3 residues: CASSQDRGGMTGELFF. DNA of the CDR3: TGCGCCAGCAGCCAAGATCGGGGAGGAATGACCGGGGAGCTGTTTTTT.

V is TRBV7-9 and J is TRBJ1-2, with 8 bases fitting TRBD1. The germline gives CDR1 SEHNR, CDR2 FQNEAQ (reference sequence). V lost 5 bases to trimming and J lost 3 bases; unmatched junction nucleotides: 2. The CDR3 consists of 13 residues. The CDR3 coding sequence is TGTGCCAGCAGCATGACAGGGGACTATGGCTACACCTTC. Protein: CASSMTGDYGYTF.

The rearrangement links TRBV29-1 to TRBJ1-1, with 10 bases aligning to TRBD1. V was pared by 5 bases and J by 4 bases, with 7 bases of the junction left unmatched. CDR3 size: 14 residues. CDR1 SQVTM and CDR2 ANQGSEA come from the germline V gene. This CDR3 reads CSVWDRGGFTEAFF. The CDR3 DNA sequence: TGCAGCGTTTGGGACAGGGGAGGGTTCACTGAAGCTTTCTTT.

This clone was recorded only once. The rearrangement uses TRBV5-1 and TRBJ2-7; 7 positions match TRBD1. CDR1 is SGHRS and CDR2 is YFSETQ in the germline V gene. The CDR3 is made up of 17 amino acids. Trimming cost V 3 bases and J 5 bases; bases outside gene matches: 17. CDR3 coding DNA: TGCGCCAGCAGCTCGGCCCCCCACGGGACAGTTAACCACGAGCAGTACTTC. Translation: CASSSAPHGTVNHEQYF.

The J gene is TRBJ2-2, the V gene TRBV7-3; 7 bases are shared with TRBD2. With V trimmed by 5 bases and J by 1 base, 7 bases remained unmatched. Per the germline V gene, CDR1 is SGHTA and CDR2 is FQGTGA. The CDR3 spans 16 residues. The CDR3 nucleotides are TGTGCCAGCAGCCCCCGAGGACTAGTGAACACCGGGGAGCTGTTTTTT. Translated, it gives CASSPRGLVNTGELFF. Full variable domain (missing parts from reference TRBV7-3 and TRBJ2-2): GAGVSQTPSNKVTEKGKYVELRCDPISGHTALYWYRQSLGQGPEFLIYFQGTGAADDSGLPNDRFFAVRPEGSVSTLKIQRTERGDSAVYLCASSPRGLVNTGELFFGEGSRLTVL.

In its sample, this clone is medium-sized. CDR3 sequence: CASSERDYRQETQYF. In DNA form, the CDR3 reads TGTGCCAGCAGCGAGAGGGACTATCGCCAAGAGACCCAGTACTTC. V gene TRBV7-8 combines with J gene TRBJ2-5; 7 bases agree with TRBD2. The CDR3 loop spans 15 amino acids. The germline gives CDR1 SGHVS, CDR2 FQNEAQ. Unmatched junction bases numbered 7, after V lost 5 bases and J lost 1 base.

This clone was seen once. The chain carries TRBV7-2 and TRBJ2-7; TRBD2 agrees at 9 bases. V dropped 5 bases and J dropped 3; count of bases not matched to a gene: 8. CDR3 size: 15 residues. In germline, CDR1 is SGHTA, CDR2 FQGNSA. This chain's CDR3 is CASSKLAGGLYEQYF. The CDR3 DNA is TGTGCCAGCAGCAAACTAGCGGGCGGTCTCTACGAGCAGTACTTC.

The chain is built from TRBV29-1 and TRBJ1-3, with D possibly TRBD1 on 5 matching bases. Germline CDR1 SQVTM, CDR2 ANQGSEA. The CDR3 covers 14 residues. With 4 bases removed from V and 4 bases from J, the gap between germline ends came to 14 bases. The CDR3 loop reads CSVVGGALGNTIYF. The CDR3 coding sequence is TGCAGCGTTGTGGGGGGAGCGCTCGGAAACACCATATATTTT.

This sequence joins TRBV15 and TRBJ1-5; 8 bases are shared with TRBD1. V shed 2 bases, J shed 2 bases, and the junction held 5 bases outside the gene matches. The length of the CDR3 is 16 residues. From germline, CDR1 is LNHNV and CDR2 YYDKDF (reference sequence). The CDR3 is CATSRSPDRGNQPQHF. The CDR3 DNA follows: TGTGCCACCAGCAGATCCCCGGACAGGGGCAATCAGCCCCAGCATTTT.

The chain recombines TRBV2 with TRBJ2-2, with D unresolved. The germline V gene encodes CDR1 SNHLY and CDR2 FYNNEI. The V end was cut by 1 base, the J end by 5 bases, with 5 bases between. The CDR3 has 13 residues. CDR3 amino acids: CASSEVDTGELFF. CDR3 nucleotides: TGTGCCAGCAGTGAAGTGGATACCGGGGAGCTGTTTTTT.

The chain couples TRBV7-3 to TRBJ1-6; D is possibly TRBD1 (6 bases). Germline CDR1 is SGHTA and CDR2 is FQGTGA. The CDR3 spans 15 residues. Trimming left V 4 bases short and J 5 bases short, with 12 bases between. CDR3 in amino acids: CASSSSTGNNSPLHF. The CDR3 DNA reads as TGTGCCAGCAGCTCCTCGACAGGAAATAATTCACCCCTCCACTTT.

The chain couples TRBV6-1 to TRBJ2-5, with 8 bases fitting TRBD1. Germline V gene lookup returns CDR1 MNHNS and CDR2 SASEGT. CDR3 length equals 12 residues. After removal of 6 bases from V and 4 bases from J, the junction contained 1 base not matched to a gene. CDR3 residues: CASRGQVETQYF. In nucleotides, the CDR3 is TGTGCCAGCAGGGGACAGGTAGAGACCCAGTACTTC.

CDR3 region: CSANGGPGTDTQYF. The CDR3 DNA follows: TGCAGCGCCAACGGAGGGCCGGGGACAGATACGCAGTATTTT. This chain connects TRBV29-1 to TRBJ2-3; the D gene is possibly TRBD2 (6 bases). V was pared by 7 bases and J by 3 bases, with 17 bases between. The CDR3 is 14 amino acids. CDR1 and CDR2 (germline): SQVTM, ANQGSEA.

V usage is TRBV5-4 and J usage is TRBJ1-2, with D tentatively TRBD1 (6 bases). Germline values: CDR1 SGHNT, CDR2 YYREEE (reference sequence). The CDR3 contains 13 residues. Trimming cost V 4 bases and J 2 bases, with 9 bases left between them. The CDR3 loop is CASSTDRNYGYTF. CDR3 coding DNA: TGTGCCAGCAGCACCGACAGGAACTATGGCTACACCTTC.

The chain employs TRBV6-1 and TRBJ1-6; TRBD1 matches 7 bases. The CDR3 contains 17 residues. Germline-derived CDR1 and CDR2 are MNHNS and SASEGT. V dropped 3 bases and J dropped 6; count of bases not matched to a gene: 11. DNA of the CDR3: TGTGCCAGCAGTGAGATACCGGGACAGACTATTAATTCACCCCTCCACTTT. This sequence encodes CASSEIPGQTINSPLHF.

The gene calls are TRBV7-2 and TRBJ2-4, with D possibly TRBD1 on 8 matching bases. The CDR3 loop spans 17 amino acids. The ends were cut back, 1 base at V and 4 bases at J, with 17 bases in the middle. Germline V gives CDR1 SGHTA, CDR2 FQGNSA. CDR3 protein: CASSLVGEGDRKNIQYF. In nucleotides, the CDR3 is TGTGCCAGCAGCTTAGTAGGGGAGGGGGACAGGAAAAACATTCAGTACTTC.

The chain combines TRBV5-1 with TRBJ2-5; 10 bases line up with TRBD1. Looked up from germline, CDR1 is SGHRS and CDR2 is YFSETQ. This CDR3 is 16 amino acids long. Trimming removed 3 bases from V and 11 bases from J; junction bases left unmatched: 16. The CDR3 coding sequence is TGCGCCAGCAGCTCCCCTTCCGGGACAGGGGCCGGGGAGCAGTACTTC. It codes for CASSSPSGTGAGEQYF.

The CDR3 bases are TGCGCCAGCAGCTACGACAGGGGTTCCACTGAAGCTTTCTTT. This encodes CASSYDRGSTEAFF. The J gene is TRBJ1-1, the V gene TRBV5-1, with 8 positions matching TRBD1. The junction had 5 bases not matched to a gene; V was cut back by 3 bases and J by 4 bases. CDR3 length: 14 residues. Germline V gene lookup returns CDR1 SGHRS and CDR2 YFSETQ.

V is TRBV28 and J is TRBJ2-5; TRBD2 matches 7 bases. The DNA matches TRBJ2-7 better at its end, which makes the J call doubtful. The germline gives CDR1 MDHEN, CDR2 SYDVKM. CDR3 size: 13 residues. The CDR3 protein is CAVTSESSYEQYF. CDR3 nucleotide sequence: TGTGCCGTAACTAGCGAAAGCTCCTACGAGCAGTACTTC.

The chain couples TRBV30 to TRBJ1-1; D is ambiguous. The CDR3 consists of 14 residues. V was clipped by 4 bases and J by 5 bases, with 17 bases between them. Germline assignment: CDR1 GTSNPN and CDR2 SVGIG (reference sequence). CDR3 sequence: CAWTVGRLETEAFF. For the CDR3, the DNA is TGTGCCTGGACCGTTGGAAGGTTAGAGACTGAAGCTTTCTTT.

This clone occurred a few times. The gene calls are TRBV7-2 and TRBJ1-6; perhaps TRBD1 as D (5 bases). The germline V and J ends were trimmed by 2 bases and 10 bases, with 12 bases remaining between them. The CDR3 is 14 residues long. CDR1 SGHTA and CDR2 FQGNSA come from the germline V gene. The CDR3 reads CASSLTRVGSPLHF. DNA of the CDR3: TGTGCCAGCAGCTTAACCAGGGTCGGGTCACCCCTCCACTTT.

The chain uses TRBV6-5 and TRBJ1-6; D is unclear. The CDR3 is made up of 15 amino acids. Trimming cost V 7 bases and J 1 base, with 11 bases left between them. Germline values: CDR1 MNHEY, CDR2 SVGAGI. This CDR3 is CASTDRGSYNSPLHF. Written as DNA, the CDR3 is TGTGCCAGCACCGACCGGGGTTCCTATAATTCACCCCTCCACTTT.

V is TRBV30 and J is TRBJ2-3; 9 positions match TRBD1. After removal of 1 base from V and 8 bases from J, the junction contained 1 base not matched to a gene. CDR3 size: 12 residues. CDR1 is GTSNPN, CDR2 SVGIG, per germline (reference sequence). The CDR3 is CAWSGQGVTQYF. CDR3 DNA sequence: TGTGCCTGGAGTGGACAGGGGGTTACGCAGTATTTT.

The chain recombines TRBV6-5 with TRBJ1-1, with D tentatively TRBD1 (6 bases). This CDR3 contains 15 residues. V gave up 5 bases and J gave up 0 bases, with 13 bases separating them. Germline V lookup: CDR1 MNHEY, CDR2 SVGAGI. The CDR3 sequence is CASSTSQGMNTEAFF. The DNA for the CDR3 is TGTGCCAGCAGTACCTCACAGGGCATGAACACTGAAGCTTTCTTT.

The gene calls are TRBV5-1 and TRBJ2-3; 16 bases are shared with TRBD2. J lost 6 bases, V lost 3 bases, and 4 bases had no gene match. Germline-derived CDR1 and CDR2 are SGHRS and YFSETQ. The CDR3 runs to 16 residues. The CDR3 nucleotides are TGCGCCAGCAGCTGGGGACTAGCGGGAGGGCCGGATACGCAGTATTTT. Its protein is CASSWGLAGGPDTQYF.

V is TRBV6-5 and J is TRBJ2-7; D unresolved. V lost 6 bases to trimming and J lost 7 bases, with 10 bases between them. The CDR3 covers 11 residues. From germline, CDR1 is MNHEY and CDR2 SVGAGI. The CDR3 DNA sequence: TGTGCCAGCAGAACCCTAGGAGAGCAGTACTTC. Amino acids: CASRTLGEQYF.